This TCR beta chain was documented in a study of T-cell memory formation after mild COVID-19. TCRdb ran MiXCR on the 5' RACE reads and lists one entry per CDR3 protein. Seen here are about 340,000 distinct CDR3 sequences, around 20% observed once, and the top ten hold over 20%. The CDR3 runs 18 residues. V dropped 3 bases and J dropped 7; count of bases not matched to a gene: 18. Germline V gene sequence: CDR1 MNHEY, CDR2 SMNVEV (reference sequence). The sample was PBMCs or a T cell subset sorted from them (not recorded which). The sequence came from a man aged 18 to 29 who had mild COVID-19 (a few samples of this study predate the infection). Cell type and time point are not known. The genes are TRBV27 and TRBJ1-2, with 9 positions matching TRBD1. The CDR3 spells CASSLHTRTGGASGGYTF. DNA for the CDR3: TGTGCCAGCAGTTTGCATACGCGCACAGGGGGCGCTTCTGGTGGCTACACCTTC.